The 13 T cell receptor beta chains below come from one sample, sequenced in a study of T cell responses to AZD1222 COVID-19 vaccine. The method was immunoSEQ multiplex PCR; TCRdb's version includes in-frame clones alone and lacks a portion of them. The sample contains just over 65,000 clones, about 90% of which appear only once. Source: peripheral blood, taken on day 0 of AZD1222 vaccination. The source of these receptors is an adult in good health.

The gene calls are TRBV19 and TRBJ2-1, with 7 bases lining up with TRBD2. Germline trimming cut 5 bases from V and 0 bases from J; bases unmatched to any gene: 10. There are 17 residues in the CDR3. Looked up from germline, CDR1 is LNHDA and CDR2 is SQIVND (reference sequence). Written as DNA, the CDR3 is TGTGCCAGTAGTCCCCGGGGCGGGAGTTACTCCTACAATGAGCAGTTCTTC. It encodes CASSPRGGSYSYNEQFF.

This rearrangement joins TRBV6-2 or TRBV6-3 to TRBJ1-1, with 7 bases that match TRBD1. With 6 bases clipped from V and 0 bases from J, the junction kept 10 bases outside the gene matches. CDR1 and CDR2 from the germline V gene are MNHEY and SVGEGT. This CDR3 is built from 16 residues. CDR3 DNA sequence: TGTGCCAGCAGCACCTGGACAGGTCCCATGAACACTGAAGCTTTCTTT. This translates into CASSTWTGPMNTEAFF.

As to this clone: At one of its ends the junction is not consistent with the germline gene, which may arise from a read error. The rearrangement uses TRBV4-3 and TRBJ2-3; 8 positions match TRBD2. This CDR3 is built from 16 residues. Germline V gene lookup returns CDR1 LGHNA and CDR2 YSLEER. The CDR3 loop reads CASSQEGRGDTDTQYF. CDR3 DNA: TGCGCCAGCAGTCAAGAGGGGCGGGGGGACACAGATACGCAGTATTTT.

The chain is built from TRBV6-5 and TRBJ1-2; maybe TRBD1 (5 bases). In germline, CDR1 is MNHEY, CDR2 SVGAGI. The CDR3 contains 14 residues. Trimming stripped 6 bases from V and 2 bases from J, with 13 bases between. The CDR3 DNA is TGTGCCAGCAGCTCTACCGGGGCCAACTATGGCTACACCTTC. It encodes CASSSTGANYGYTF.

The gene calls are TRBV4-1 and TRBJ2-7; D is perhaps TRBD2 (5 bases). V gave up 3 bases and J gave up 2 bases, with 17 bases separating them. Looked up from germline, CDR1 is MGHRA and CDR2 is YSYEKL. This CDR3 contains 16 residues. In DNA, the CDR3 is TGCGCCAGCAGCCAGACCCCGCGAGCGGCCGCCTACGAGCAGTACTTC. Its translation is CASSQTPRAAAYEQYF.

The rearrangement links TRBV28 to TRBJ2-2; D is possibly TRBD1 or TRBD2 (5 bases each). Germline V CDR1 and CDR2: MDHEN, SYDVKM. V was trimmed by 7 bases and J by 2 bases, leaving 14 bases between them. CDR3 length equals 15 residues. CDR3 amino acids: CASTEYGGNTGELFF. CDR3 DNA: TGTGCCAGCACCGAATATGGGGGAAACACCGGGGAGCTGTTTTTT. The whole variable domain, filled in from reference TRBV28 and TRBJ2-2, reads DVKVTQSSRYLVKRTGEKVFLECVQDMDHENMFWYRQDPGLGLRLIYFSYDVKMKEKGDIPEGYSVSREKKERFSLILESASTNQTSMYLCASTEYGGNTGELFFGEGSRLTVL.

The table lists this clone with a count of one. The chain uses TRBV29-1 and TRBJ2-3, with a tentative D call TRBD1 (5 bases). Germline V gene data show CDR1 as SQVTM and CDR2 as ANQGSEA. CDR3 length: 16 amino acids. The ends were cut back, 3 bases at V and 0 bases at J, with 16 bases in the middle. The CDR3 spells CSVDSRGSVSTDTQYF. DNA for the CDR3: TGCAGCGTTGATTCTAGGGGATCCGTAAGCACAGATACGCAGTATTTT.

DNA of the CDR3: TGTGCCAGCAGCTCTCCAAGGACAGGAAACTATGGCTACACCTTC. Translating it yields CASSSPRTGNYGYTF. V is TRBV9 and J is TRBJ1-2, with TRBD1 identical over 7 bases. The CDR3 is made up of 15 amino acids. V lost 4 bases and J lost 2; bases outside the gene matches: 8. The germline CDR1 and CDR2 sequences are SGDLS and YYNGEE.

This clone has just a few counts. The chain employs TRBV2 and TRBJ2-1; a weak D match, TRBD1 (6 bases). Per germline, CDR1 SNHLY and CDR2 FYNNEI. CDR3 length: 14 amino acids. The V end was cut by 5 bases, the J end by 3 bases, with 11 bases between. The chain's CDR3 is CASSPGAYYNEQFF. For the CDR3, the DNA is TGTGCCAGCAGTCCAGGGGCTTACTACAATGAGCAGTTCTTC.

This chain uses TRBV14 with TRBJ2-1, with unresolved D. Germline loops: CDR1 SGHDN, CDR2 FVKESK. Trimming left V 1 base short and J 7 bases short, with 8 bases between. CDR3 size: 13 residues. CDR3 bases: TGTGCCAGCAGCCAAGCGTCGTCGAATGAGCAGTTCTTC. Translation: CASSQASSNEQFF. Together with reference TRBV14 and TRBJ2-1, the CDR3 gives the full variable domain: EAGVTQFPSHSVIEKGQTVTLRCDPISGHDNLYWYRRVMGKEIKFLLHFVKESKQDESGMPNNRFLAERTGGTYSTLKVQPAELEDSGVYFCASSQASSNEQFFGPGTRLTVL.

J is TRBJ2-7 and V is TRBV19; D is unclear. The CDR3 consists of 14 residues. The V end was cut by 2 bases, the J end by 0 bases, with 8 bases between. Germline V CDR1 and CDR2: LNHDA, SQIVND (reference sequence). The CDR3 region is CASSIIPDSYEQYF. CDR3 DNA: TGTGCCAGTAGTATAATTCCAGACTCCTACGAGCAGTACTTC.

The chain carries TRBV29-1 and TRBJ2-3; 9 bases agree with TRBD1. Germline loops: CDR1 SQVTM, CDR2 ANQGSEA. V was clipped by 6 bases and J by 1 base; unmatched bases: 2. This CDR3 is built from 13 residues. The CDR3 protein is CSVRTGGTDTQYF. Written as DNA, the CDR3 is TGCAGCGTGAGGACAGGGGGCACAGATACGCAGTATTTT.

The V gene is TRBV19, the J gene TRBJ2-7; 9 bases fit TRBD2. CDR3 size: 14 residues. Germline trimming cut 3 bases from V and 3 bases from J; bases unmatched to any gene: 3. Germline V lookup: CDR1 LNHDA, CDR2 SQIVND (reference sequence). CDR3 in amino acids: CASSMGSGSYEQYF. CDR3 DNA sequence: TGTGCCAGTAGTATGGGTAGCGGGAGCTACGAGCAGTACTTC.